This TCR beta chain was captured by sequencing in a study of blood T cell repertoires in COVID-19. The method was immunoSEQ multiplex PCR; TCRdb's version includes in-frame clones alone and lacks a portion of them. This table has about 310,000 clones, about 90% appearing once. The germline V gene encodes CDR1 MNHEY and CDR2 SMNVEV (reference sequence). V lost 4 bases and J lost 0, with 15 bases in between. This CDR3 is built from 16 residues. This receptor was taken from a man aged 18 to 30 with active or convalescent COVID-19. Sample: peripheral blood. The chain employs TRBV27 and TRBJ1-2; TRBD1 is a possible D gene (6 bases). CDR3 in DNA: TGTGCCAGCAGTTCCAGACGGGACATACCTAACTATGGCTACACCTTC. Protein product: CASSSRRDIPNYGYTF.